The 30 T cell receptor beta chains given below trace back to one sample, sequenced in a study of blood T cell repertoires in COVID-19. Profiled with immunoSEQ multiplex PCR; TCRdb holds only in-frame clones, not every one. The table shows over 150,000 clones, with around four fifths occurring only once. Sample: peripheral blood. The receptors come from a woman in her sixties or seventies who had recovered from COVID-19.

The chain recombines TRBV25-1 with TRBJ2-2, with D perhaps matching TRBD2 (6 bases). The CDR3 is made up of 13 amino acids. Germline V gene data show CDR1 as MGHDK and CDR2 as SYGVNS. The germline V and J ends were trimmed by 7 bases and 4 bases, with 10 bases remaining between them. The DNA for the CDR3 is TGTGCCAGCACCAGGAGGGGCACCGGGGAGCTGTTTTTT. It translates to CASTRRGTGELFF. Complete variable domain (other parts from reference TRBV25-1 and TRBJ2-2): EADIYQTPRYLVIGTGKKITLECSQTMGHDKMYWYQQDPGMELHLIHYSYGVNSTEKGDLSSESTVSRIRTEHFPLTLESARPSHTSQYLCASTRRGTGELFFGEGSRLTVL.

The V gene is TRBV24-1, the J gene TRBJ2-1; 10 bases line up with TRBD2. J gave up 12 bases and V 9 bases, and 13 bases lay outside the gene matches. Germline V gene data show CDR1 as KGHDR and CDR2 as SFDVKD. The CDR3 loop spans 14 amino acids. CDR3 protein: CATSGLAPAGGQFF. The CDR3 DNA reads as TGTGCCACCTCGGGACTAGCGCCAGCAGGGGGGCAGTTCTTC.

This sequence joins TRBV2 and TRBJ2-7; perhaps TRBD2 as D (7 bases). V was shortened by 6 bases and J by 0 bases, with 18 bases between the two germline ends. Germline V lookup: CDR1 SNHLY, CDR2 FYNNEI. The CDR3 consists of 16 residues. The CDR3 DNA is TGTGCCAGCAGCGGGGGGCCCAGGGGCATCTCCTACGAGCAGTACTTC. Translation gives CASSGGPRGISYEQYF.

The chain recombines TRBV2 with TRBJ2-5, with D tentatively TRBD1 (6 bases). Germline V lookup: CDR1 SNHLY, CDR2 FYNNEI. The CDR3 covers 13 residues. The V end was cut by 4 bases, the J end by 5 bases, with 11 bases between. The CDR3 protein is CASSGGRGETQYF. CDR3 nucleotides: TGTGCCAGCAGTGGGGGAAGGGGGGAGACCCAGTACTTC.

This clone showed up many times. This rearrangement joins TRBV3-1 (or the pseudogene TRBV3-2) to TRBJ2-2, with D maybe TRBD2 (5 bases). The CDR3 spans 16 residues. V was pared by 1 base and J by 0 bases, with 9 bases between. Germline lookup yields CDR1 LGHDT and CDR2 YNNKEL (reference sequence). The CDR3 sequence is CASSQGALANTGELFF. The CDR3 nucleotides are TGTGCCAGCAGCCAAGGGGCACTAGCGAACACCGGGGAGCTGTTTTTT.

CDR3 DNA: TGTGCCAGCAGCGCCGGACAGAGGTCCTACGAGCAGTACTTC. Its translation: CASSAGQRSYEQYF. The chain has TRBV5-6 and TRBJ2-7; TRBD1 might be the D (6 bases). Germline CDR1 is SGHDT and CDR2 is YYEEEE. The germline V and J ends were trimmed by 4 bases and 1 base, with 12 bases remaining between them. The CDR3 is made up of 14 amino acids.

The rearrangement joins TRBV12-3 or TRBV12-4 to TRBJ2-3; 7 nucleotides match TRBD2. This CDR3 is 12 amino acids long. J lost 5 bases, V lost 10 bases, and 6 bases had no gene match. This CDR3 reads CAIQRGGDTQYF. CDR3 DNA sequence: TGTGCCATCCAGCGGGGCGGAGATACGCAGTATTTT.

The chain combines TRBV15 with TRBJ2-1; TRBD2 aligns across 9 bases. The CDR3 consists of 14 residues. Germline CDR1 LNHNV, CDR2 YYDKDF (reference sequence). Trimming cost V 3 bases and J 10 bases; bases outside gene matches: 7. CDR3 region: CATSRARRGGEQFF. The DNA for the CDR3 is TGTGCCACCAGCAGGGCGAGGCGGGGGGGCGAGCAGTTCTTC.

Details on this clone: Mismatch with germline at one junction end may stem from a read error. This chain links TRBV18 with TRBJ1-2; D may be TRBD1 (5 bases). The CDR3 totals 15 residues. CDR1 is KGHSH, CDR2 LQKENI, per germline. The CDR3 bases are TGTGCCACCTCACCCGGGGGGTCGGCTAACTATGGCTACACCTTC. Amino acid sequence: CATSPGGSANYGYTF.

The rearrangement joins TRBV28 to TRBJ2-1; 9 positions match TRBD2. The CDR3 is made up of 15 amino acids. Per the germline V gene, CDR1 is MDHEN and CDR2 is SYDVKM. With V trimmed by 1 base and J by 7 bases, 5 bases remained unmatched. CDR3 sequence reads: CASSLFAGGPNEQFF. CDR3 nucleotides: TGTGCCAGCAGTTTATTTGCGGGAGGGCCGAATGAGCAGTTCTTC. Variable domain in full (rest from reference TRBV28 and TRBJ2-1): DVKVTQSSRYLVKRTGEKVFLECVQDMDHENMFWYRQDPGLGLRLIYFSYDVKMKEKGDIPEGYSVSREKKERFSLILESASTNQTSMYLCASSLFAGGPNEQFFGPGTRLTVL.

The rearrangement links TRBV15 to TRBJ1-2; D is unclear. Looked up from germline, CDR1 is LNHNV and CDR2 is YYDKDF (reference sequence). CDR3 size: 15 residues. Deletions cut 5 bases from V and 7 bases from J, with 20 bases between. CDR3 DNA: TGTGCCACCAGCCCTACTTCCTACGGGGAAGGTGGCTACACCTTC. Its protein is CATSPTSYGEGGYTF.

The CDR3 DNA reads TGTGCCAGCAGCCCGGGACTAGCGGGAGTCTACAATGAGCAGTTCTTC. It is translated as CASSPGLAGVYNEQFF. The chain carries TRBV7-9 and TRBJ2-1; TRBD2 aligns across 14 bases. The V and J ends lost 5 bases and 3 bases, in that order; junction bases with no gene match: 3. Germline V gene sequence: CDR1 SEHNR, CDR2 FQNEAQ (reference sequence). The CDR3 sequence is 16 residues long.

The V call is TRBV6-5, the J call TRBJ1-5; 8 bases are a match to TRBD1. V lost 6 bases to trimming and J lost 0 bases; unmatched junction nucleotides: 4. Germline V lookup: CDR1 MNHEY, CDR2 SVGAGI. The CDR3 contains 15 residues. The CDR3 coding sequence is TGTGCCAGCAGCCTTGGACAGGGTAGCAATCAGCCCCAGCATTTT. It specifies CASSLGQGSNQPQHF.

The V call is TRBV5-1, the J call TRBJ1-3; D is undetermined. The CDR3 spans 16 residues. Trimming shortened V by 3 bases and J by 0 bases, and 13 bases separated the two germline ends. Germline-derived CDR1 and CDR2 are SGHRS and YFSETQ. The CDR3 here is CASSSDGKYSGNTIYF. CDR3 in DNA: TGCGCCAGCAGCTCGGACGGGAAATACTCTGGAAACACCATATATTTT.

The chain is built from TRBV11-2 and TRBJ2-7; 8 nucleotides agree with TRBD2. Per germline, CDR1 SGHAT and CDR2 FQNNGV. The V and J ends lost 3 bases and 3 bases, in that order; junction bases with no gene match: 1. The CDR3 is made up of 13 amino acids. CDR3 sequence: CASSLGLDYEQYF. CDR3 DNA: TGTGCCAGCAGCTTGGGACTAGACTACGAGCAGTACTTC.

CDR3 nucleotides: TGTGCCACCAGCAGAGAGAACAGGGGGCGATCCGGGCAGTTCTTC. Translated, it gives CATSRENRGRSGQFF. The chain employs TRBV15 and TRBJ2-1; 9 positions match TRBD1. The J segment lost 12 bases and the V segment lost 0 bases, leaving 9 bases of the junction unmatched. The V gene's germline CDR1 is LNHNV and CDR2 YYDKDF (reference sequence). This CDR3 spans 15 amino acids.

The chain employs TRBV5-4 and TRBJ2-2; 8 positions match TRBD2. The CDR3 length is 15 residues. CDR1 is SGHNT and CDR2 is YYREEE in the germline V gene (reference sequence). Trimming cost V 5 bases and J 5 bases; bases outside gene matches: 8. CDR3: CASSKAGEGTGELFF. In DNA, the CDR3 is TGTGCCAGCAGTAAAGCGGGAGAAGGGACCGGGGAGCTGTTTTTT.

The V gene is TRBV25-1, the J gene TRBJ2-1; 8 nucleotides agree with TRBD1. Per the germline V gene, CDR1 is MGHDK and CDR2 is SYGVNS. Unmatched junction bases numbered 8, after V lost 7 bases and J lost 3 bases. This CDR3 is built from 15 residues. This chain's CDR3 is CASTIGQGVYNEQFF. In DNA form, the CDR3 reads TGTGCCAGCACCATAGGACAGGGAGTCTACAATGAGCAGTTCTTC.

The DNA of the CDR3 is TGTGCCAGCAGCTTATCCCCGGACATCTTAGTAGCGGGAGGTGAGCAGTTCTTC. Amino acid sequence: CASSLSPDILVAGGEQFF. This chain connects TRBV7-2 to TRBJ2-1; TRBD2 aligns across 10 bases. With 2 bases clipped from V and 9 bases from J, the junction kept 16 bases outside the gene matches. The germline V gene encodes CDR1 SGHTA and CDR2 FQGNSA. The CDR3 has 18 amino acids.

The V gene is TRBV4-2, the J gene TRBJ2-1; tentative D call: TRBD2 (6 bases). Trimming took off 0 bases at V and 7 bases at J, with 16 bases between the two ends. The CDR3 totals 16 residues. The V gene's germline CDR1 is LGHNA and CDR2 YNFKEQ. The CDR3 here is CASSQDRQGLRNEQFF. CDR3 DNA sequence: TGTGCCAGCAGCCAAGACCGGCAGGGACTCCGGAATGAGCAGTTCTTC.

The CDR3 DNA follows: TGTGCCAGCAGTGAAGCCGCTGCCCGGGGATCCTACGAGCAGTACTTC. Encoded protein: CASSEAAARGSYEQYF. This chain connects TRBV6-1 to TRBJ2-7; the D gene is possibly TRBD2 (5 bases). V shed 0 bases and J shed 1 base, with 13 bases lying between them. This CDR3 region has 16 residues. CDR1 is MNHNS, CDR2 SASEGT, per germline.

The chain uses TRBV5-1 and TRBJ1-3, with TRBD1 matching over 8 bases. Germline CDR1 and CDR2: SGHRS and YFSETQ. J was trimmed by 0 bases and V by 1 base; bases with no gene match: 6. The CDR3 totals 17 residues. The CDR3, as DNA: TGCGCCAGCAGCTTGTGGGACAGGATCAGCTCTGGAAACACCATATATTTT. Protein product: CASSLWDRISSGNTIYF.

The CDR3, as DNA: TGTGCCAGCCGGACGGGAGGGGCGGTCAACACCGGGGAGCTGTTTTTT. Its protein is CASRTGGAVNTGELFF. The rearrangement joins TRBV4-2 to TRBJ2-2; 8 nucleotides line up with TRBD2. Trimming took 8 bases from V and 2 from J; bases not matched to a gene: 10. The V gene's germline CDR1 is LGHNA and CDR2 YNFKEQ. The length of the CDR3 is 16 residues.

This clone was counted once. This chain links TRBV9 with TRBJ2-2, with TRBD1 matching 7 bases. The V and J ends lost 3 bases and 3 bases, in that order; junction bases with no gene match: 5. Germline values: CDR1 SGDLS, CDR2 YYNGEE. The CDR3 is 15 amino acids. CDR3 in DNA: TGTGCCAGCAGCGACAGGGGTTTGGACACCGGGGAGCTGTTTTTT. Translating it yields CASSDRGLDTGELFF.

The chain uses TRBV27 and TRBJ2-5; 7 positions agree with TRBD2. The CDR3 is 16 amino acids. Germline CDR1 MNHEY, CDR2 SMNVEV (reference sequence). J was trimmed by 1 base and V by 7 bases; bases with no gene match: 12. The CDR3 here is CASTPSAGELQETQYF. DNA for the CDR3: TGTGCCAGCACCCCCTCGGCGGGAGAGCTCCAAGAGACCCAGTACTTC.

The CDR3 loop is CASTKGQGLSYTF. The CDR3 DNA follows: TGTGCCAGCACTAAAGGACAGGGGTTGAGCTACACCTTC. J is TRBJ1-2 and V is TRBV6-5; 9 bases align to TRBD1. The germline V gene has CDR1 MNHEY and CDR2 SVGAGI. The ends lost 7 bases at V and 9 bases at J; junction bases unmatched: 9. The CDR3 runs 13 residues.

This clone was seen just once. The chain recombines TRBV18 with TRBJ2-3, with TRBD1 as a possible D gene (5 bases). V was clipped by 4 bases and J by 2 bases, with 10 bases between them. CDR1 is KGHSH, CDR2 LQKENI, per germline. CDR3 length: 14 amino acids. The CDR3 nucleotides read TGTGCCAGCTCACGGGCAGGGCCCACAGATACGCAGTATTTT. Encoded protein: CASSRAGPTDTQYF.

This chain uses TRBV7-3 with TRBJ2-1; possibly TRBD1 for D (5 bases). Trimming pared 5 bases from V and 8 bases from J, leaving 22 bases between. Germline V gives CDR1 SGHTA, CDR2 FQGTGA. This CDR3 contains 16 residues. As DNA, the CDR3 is TGTGCCAGCAGCCCCCCCCCTAAGGGGATTTCGGATGAGCAGTTCTTC. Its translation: CASSPPPKGISDEQFF.

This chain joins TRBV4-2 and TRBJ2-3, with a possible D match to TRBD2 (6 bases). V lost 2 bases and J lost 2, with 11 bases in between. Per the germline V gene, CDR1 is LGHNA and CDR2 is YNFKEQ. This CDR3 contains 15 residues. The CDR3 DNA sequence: TGTGCCAGCAGCCAATACGGCGGGAACACAGATACGCAGTATTTT. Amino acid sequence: CASSQYGGNTDTQYF.

Here the CDR3 reads CASSPRAGLYGANVLTF. The CDR3 DNA is TGTGCCAGCAGCCCCCGCGCGGGGCTCTATGGGGCCAACGTCCTGACTTTC. This sequence joins TRBV9 and TRBJ2-6; D perhaps matches TRBD2 (6 bases). The CDR3 length is 17 residues. Germline V gene sequence: CDR1 SGDLS, CDR2 YYNGEE. The germline V and J ends were trimmed by 4 bases and 3 bases, with 17 bases remaining between them.